A selection of T cell receptor beta chains follows, all from one sample in a study of cytomegalovirus exposure and HLA in healthy donors. Assay: immunoSEQ multiplex PCR; the TCRdb copy retains only in-frame clones and omits some. There are 90,000 to 110,000 clones in the sample; under 85% occur only once, and 6.5% to 9.5% lies in the top ten. Sequencing was carried out using PBMCs. The receptors here all came from a woman in her thirties or forties in good health and CMV-seropositive. Each CDR3 is given with its conserved first and last residue. The D gene is left open where the match is weak. A row's size may be missing; if present it is once, few, many or a size class.

DNA: TGTGCCAGCAGTTACTCGTCCAGCCGCGGTCAGCCCCAGCATTTT
CDR3: CASSYSSSRGQPQHF
size: .
D: .
length: 15
V: TRBV6-5
J: TRBJ1-5

DNA: TGTGCCAGTAGTATCGGACTAGCGGGATATTTTTACGAGCAGTACTTC
CDR3: CASSIGLAGYFYEQYF
size: .
D: TRBD2
length: 16
V: TRBV19
J: TRBJ2-7

DNA: TGTGCCCCCCCGGGGTGCGGGGGGCACATATATCAAGAGACCCAGTACTTC
CDR3: CAPPGCGGHIYQETQYF
size: .
D: TRBD2
length: 17
V: TRBV7-6
J: TRBJ2-5

DNA: TGTGCCAGCAGCTCGGGAGGGCAGACCCAGCAGTACTTC
CDR3: CASSSGGQTQQYF
size: once
D: TRBD2
length: 13
V: TRBV7-3
J: TRBJ2-7

DNA: TGTGCCAGCAGGAGGGCCGGGGACTATGGCTACACCTTC
CDR3: CASRRAGDYGYTF
size: few
D: .
length: 13
V: TRBV28
J: TRBJ1-2

DNA: TGCAGCGTTGAATCGCCATCCGGGACTAGCTTAGGCGAGCAGTACTTC
CDR3: CSVESPSGTSLGEQYF
size: .
D: TRBD2
length: 16
V: TRBV29-1
J: TRBJ2-7

DNA: TGTGCCAGCCTGACTAGCGGTCTGCTGATGTACAATGAGCAGTTCTTC
CDR3: CASLTSGLLMYNEQFF
size: once
D: TRBD2
length: 16
V: TRBV28
J: TRBJ2-1

DNA: TGTGCCAGCAACTTACAGGGTCCCTACACCTTC
CDR3: CASNLQGPYTF
size: .
D: .
length: 11
V: TRBV9
J: TRBJ1-2

DNA: TGTGCCAGCAGTTTACTGGGCATGAACACTGAAGCTTTCTTT
CDR3: CASSLLGMNTEAFF
size: .
D: .
length: 14
V: TRBV27
J: TRBJ1-1

DNA: TGTGCCAGTAGTATATGGGCGTGGGTCGGAGAGACCCAGTACTTC
CDR3: CASSIWAWVGETQYF
size: .
D: .
length: 15
V: TRBV19
J: TRBJ2-5

DNA: TGTGCCAGCAGCAGAAGACAGGGATCCGGGAGTTCACCCCTCCACTTT
CDR3: CASSRRQGSGSSPLHF
size: once
D: TRBD1
length: 16
V: TRBV5-4
J: TRBJ1-6

DNA: TGTGCCAGCCCGGAGAAAAGGCACAATGAGCAGTTCTTC
CDR3: CASPEKRHNEQFF
size: .
D: .
length: 13
V: TRBV6-5
J: TRBJ2-1

DNA: TGTGCCAGTAGTATAGGAGTCTTCTCCTACGAGCAGTACTTC
CDR3: CASSIGVFSYEQYF
size: .
D: .
length: 14
V: TRBV19
J: TRBJ2-7

DNA: TGTGCCAGCAGCTCTTTCCGACAGGCACCGGGGGAGACCCAGTACTTC
CDR3: CASSSFRQAPGETQYF
size: .
D: .
length: 16
V: TRBV11-2
J: TRBJ2-5

DNA: TGTGCCAGCAGTCCCGCAGTGTATTCCTACGAGCAGTACTTC
CDR3: CASSPAVYSYEQYF
size: .
D: .
length: 14
V: TRBV14
J: TRBJ2-7

DNA: TGTGCCAGCAGGGAGGACAGCCCAAATGAGCAGTTCTTC
CDR3: CASREDSPNEQFF
size: .
D: .
length: 13
V: TRBV6-5
J: TRBJ2-1

DNA: TGTGCCAGCAGCACGGGGACAGGGGAACAGACCCAGTACTTC
CDR3: CASSTGTGEQTQYF
size: .
D: TRBD1
length: 14
V: TRBV5-5
J: TRBJ2-5

DNA: TGCACCAGCACCTTCGGGGGCCAAGAGACCCAGTACTTC
CDR3: CTSTFGGQETQYF
size: .
D: .
length: 13
V: TRBV1
J: TRBJ2-5

DNA: TGTGCCAGCAGTTTTGCCGAGACAGGGGGCTGGAGTGAGACCCAGTACTTC
CDR3: CASSFAETGGWSETQYF
size: few
D: TRBD1
length: 17
V: TRBV28
J: TRBJ2-5

DNA: TGTGCCAGCAGAACAGGACGCCAGCCCCAGCATTTT
CDR3: CASRTGRQPQHF
size: .
D: .
length: 12
V: TRBV27
J: TRBJ1-5

DNA: TGTGCCAGCAGCTTAGTCCCCGGGACAGGGGGCTATGGCTACACCTTC
CDR3: CASSLVPGTGGYGYTF
size: .
D: TRBD1
length: 16
V: TRBV7-2
J: TRBJ1-2

DNA: TGTGCCAGCAGTTTTCTGTTTGGACTAGACATCGCGAACACCGGGGAGCTGTTTTTT
CDR3: CASSFLFGLDIANTGELFF
size: .
D: TRBD2
length: 19
V: TRBV28
J: TRBJ2-2

DNA: TGCAGCGTTGATGATCCGGGAGACGAGCAGTACTTC
CDR3: CSVDDPGDEQYF
size: .
D: .
length: 12
V: TRBV29-1
J: TRBJ2-7

DNA: TGTGCCAGCAGATTTAGGGGAATTGGGGAGCTGTTTTTT
CDR3: CASRFRGIGELFF
size: .
D: .
length: 13
V: TRBV27
J: TRBJ2-2

DNA: TGTGCCACCAGCAGAGACGACCCGAGACTAGGAAATGAGCAGTTCTTC
CDR3: CATSRDDPRLGNEQFF
size: .
D: .
length: 16
V: TRBV15
J: TRBJ2-1

DNA: TGCGCCAGCAGCTTAACAGGGGCAAGCAATCAGCCCCAGCATTTT
CDR3: CASSLTGASNQPQHF
size: .
D: TRBD1
length: 15
V: TRBV5-1
J: TRBJ1-5

DNA: TGTGCCACCAGCAGAGACCTAACCTACGAGCAGTACTTC
CDR3: CATSRDLTYEQYF
size: .
D: .
length: 13
V: TRBV15
J: TRBJ2-7

DNA: TGTTCCAGCAGCTTAGCGGAGGGGTGGGTGGCTGAAGCTTTCTTT
CDR3: CSSSLAEGWVAEAFF
size: few
D: .
length: 15
V: TRBV7-9
J: TRBJ1-1

DNA: TGTGCCAGCAGTTTTCACCAGGGGGGCTACACCTTC
CDR3: CASSFHQGGYTF
size: .
D: .
length: 12
V: TRBV28
J: TRBJ1-2